This TCR beta chain emerged from a study of T cell changes during pregnancy in multiple sclerosis. TCRdb keeps only in-frame clones here, not all; method: immunoSEQ multiplex PCR. The sample lists under 40,000 clones, about nine tenths occurring once. The clonotype comes from a female donor with multiple sclerosis, enrolled in a pregnancy study. Here the sequenced sample was CD8+ T cells from peripheral blood mononuclear cells, taken before pregnancy.

In nucleotides, the CDR3 is TGTGCCATCAGTCCGAGATCCTACGAGCAGTACTTC. This gives the protein CAISPRSYEQYF. V gene TRBV10-3 combines with J gene TRBJ2-7; no clear D gene. V was cut by 5 bases and J by 1 base, with 6 bases left in between. The length of the CDR3 is 12 residues. Per germline, CDR1 ENHRY and CDR2 SYGVKD.